A single T cell receptor (beta chain) is shown here with its context. This entry belongs to a study of T cell repertoires in cytomegalovirus infection. Via MiXCR, TCRdb re-called the reads, giving one row per CDR3 protein. This sample has more than 400,000 distinct CDR3 sequences; around a quarter occur once, and the top ten carry 13%. Germline V CDR1 and CDR2: MGHRA, YSYEKL. CDR3 length: 16 amino acids. The ends were cut back, 1 base at V and 5 bases at J, with 15 bases in the middle. This chain uses TRBV4-1 with TRBJ2-1; perhaps TRBD1 as D (7 bases). The TCR originated in a human donor in good health (CMV status not recorded). Some clones in this sample may be carry-over from other donors' samples. Sequencing used PBMCs. The CDR3 here is CASSQVPGGLNNEQFF. The CDR3, as DNA: TGCGCCAGCAGCCAAGTCCCAGGGGGACTCAACAATGAGCAGTTCTTC.